This T cell receptor (beta chain) is from a study of metastatic and nonmetastatic thyroid tumors. Authors' analysis steps: The study built a papillary thyroid cancer distant-metastasis classifier from CDR3 differences across clinicopathological groups. Via MiXCR, TCRdb re-called the PCR reads. In this record, the V and J calls reflect TCRdb's handling and not the investigators' own analysis. The repertoire includes 15,000 or so clones, about 31% of them detected once, and around 7% sits in the top ten. No treatment had been given to any patient before thyroid surgery. Ten or more counts support this clone. The antigen is undetermined. Study-level findings and limits: Within blood and tumor, benign nodules reportedly had significantly lower TCR beta diversity than malignant thyroid tumors did.

The CDR3 covers 15 residues. V was trimmed by 1 base and J by 1 base, leaving 10 bases between them. Germline CDR1 reads SGHKS; CDR2 reads YYEKEE (reference sequence). The sample comprised tumor tissue. This TCR was sampled from a female donor with papillary thyroid cancer or a benign thyroid nodule (not recorded which). Some clones in this sample may be carry-over from other donors' samples. The chain couples TRBV5-5 to TRBJ2-3, with D perhaps TRBD2 (5 bases). Written as DNA, the CDR3 is TGTGCCAGCAGCTTGTGGAGGCTAGGCACAGATACGCAGTATTTT. Residues: CASSLWRLGTDTQYF.